This T cell receptor (beta chain) was identified in a study of blood T cell repertoires in COVID-19. Study information: The study drew acute and convalescent COVID-19 samples from the United States, Italy and Spain.

Original processing notes: Nucleated cell number was recorded as an estimate derived from reference gene primer amplification. Produced via immunoSEQ multiplex PCR; TCRdb's table is partial and in-frame only. Clone size and V and J calls were adopted from that table, with D and trimming inferred from the DNA. The sample lists approximately 350,000 clones, around 86% occurring once. Followed over time, Seattle patients had been enrolled while infection was active. CDR1 and CDR2 from the germline V gene are SGHAT and FQNNGV. The CDR3 covers 13 residues. Trimming removed 5 bases at V and 13 bases at J, with 17 bases between.

The receptor was isolated from a woman aged 45-60 years with COVID-19, enrolled during active disease. The sample consisted of peripheral blood. This chain uses TRBV11-2 with TRBJ2-2, with D possibly matching TRBD2 (5 bases). CDR3 nucleotide sequence: TGTGCCAGCAGCCTGAGACCGGGGTACCGGCTGTTTTTT. Translation gives CASSLRPGYRLFF.